The 13 T cell receptor beta chains below come from one sample, sequenced in a study of identical twins. Via MiXCR, TCRdb re-called the 5' RACE reads, giving one row per CDR3 protein. The sample carries around 1.7 million distinct CDR3 sequences, around a third recorded once. The sequenced material came from cord blood. Receptors were obtained from a newborn girl in good health.

There are a few counts of this clonotype. J is TRBJ2-7 and V is TRBV9; 10 nucleotides line up with TRBD2. J lost 6 bases, V lost 0 bases, and 6 bases had no gene match. Germline loops: CDR1 SGDLS, CDR2 YYNGEE. The CDR3 has 15 amino acids. The CDR3 protein is CASSVGGTSAFEQYF. CDR3 DNA: TGTGCCAGCAGCGTAGGCGGGACTAGCGCTTTCGAGCAGTACTTC.

The chain carries TRBV20-1 and TRBJ2-2; 8 bases align to TRBD2. Per germline, CDR1 DFQATT and CDR2 SNEGSKA (reference sequence). This CDR3 comprises 18 residues. V shed 0 bases and J 0 bases; nucleotides not matched to a gene: 9. The CDR3 loop reads CSARDRGKGLANTGELFF. DNA for the CDR3: TGCAGTGCTAGAGATCGCGGGAAGGGACTAGCGAACACCGGGGAGCTGTTTTTT.

This clonotype was picked up a small number of times. J is TRBJ2-7 and V is TRBV6-5; 8 positions match TRBD1. Germline CDR1 MNHEY, CDR2 SVGAGI. V shed 7 bases and J 7 bases; nucleotides not matched to a gene: 18. CDR3 length: 16 residues. Here the CDR3 DNA reads TGTGCCAGCAAGATAAAGCCAGGGGGCGGAATGGGGGAGCAGTACTTC. As protein: CASKIKPGGGMGEQYF.

The chain joins TRBV28 to TRBJ2-5; D gene uncertain. The DNA matches TRBJ2-7 better at its end, which makes the J call doubtful. This CDR3 region has 12 residues. Germline V gene lookup returns CDR1 MDHEN and CDR2 SYDVKM. As DNA, the CDR3 is TGTGCCAGCAGTTTAGCCAGGCTCGAGCAGTACTTC. Its translation: CASSLARLEQYF.

V and J are TRBV4-1 and TRBJ1-5; D is undetermined. Trimming took off 0 bases at V and 0 bases at J, with 15 bases between the two ends. The CDR3 is 18 amino acids. Germline CDR1 is MGHRA and CDR2 is YSYEKL. The CDR3 spells CASSQDGPTGNSNQPQHF. In nucleotides, the CDR3 is TGCGCCAGCAGCCAAGATGGGCCGACGGGTAATAGCAATCAGCCCCAGCATTTT.

There are a few counts of this clonotype. The DNA for the CDR3 is TGTGCCAGCAGCCCAGACAGGCGCGGCTACGAGCAGTACTTC. Its protein is CASSPDRRGYEQYF. V gene TRBV7-2 combines with J gene TRBJ2-7; maybe TRBD1 (6 bases). Germline CDR1 is SGHTA and CDR2 is FQGNSA. The V gene lost 5 bases and the J gene lost 3 bases, with 14 bases spanning the gap. The CDR3 has 14 residues.

This chain uses TRBV19 with TRBJ2-7; TRBD2 agrees at 9 bases. V was pared by 3 bases and J by 0 bases, with 3 bases of the junction left unmatched. The CDR3 totals 15 residues. The germline V gene encodes CDR1 LNHDA and CDR2 SQIVND (reference sequence). CDR3 nucleotides: TGTGCCAGTAGTATCTCTAGCGGGGACTCCTACGAGCAGTACTTC. It translates to CASSISSGDSYEQYF.

The rearrangement links TRBV5-4 to TRBJ2-1; 8 positions match TRBD2. V lost 0 bases to trimming and J lost 2 bases; unmatched junction nucleotides: 7. Germline values: CDR1 SGHNT, CDR2 YYREEE (reference sequence). CDR3 length equals 17 residues. CDR3 coding DNA: TGTGCCAGCAGCTTGGTTGTACTGCGGGGGGCCTACAATGAGCAGTTCTTC. Protein product: CASSLVVLRGAYNEQFF.

This chain links TRBV10-3 with TRBJ2-3; TRBD2 matches at 8 bases. With V trimmed by 7 bases and J by 4 bases, 7 bases remained unmatched. The germline V gene has CDR1 ENHRY and CDR2 SYGVKD. This CDR3 region has 14 residues. The CDR3 protein is CAIKTGGGADTQYF. The DNA for the CDR3 is TGTGCCATCAAGACGGGGGGGGGCGCAGATACGCAGTATTTT.

This clonotype was detected a few times. V is TRBV6-1 and J is TRBJ2-1; 11 bases are shared with TRBD2. The DNA end is a closer match to TRBJ2-7, so the J assignment may be wrong. Per the germline V gene, CDR1 is MNHNS and CDR2 is SASEGT. The CDR3 totals 15 residues. CDR3 sequence: CASSELAGGYNEQYF. CDR3 nucleotide sequence: TGTGCCAGCAGTGAACTAGCGGGGGGATACAATGAGCAGTACTTC.

As for this clonotype: This may be a read error: a much more frequent sequence differs by one nucleotide. This CDR3 is CASAGRAPTDTQYF. DNA of the CDR3: TGCGCCAGCGCAGGGAGAGCACCCACAGATACGCAGTATTTT. The J gene is TRBJ2-3, the V gene TRBV5-1; D tentatively reads TRBD1 or TRBD2 (5 bases each). With 7 bases removed from V and 2 bases from J, the gap between germline ends came to 14 bases. CDR1 and CDR2 from the germline V gene are SGHRS and YFSETQ. This CDR3 spans 14 amino acids. Using reference TRBV5-1 and TRBJ2-3 for the parts outside the CDR3, the full variable domain is KAGVTQTPRYLIKTRGQQVTLSCSPISGHRSVSWYQQTPGQGLQFLFEYFSETQRNKGNFPGRFSGRQFSNSRSEMNVSTLELGDSALYLCASAGRAPTDTQYFGPGTRLTVL.

This clonotype came up many times. The chain has TRBV24-1 and TRBJ2-7; 7 bases are a match to TRBD2. Germline-derived CDR1 and CDR2 are KGHDR and SFDVKD. The CDR3 covers 13 residues. The V and J ends lost 7 bases and 0 bases, in that order; junction bases with no gene match: 2. The CDR3 spells CATSPSGSYEQYF. The CDR3 DNA is TGTGCCACCAGCCCTAGCGGCTCCTACGAGCAGTACTTC.

The genes are TRBV7-8 and TRBJ2-1; TRBD2 aligns across 7 bases. From germline, CDR1 is SGHVS and CDR2 FQNEAQ. The junction had 9 bases not matched to a gene; V was cut back by 5 bases and J by 5 bases. The CDR3 length is 15 residues. CDR3 coding DNA: TGTGCCAGCAGCCCAAGATTGGGGAGGGACAATGAGCAGTTCTTC. Translated, it gives CASSPRLGRDNEQFF.